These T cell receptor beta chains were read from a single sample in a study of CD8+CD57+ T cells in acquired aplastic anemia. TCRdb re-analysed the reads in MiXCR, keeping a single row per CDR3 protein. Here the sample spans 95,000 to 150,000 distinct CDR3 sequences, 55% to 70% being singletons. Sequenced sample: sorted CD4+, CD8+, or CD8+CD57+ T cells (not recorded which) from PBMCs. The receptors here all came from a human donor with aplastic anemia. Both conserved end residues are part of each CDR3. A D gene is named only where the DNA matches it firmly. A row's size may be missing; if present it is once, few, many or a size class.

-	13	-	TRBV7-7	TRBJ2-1	CASSKDGDNEQFF	TGTGCTAGCAGCAAGGACGGAGACAATGAGCAGTTCTTC
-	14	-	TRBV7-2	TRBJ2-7	CASSLGEGAYEQYF	TGTGCCAGCAGCTTGGGTGAGGGGGCCTACGAGCAGTACTTC
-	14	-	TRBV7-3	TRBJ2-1	CASSLGQPYNEQFF	TGTGCCAGCAGCTTAGGACAGCCCTACAATGAGCAGTTCTTC
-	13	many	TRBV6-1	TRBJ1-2	CASSVGSAYGYTF	TGTGCCAGCAGTGTTGGGTCTGCCTATGGCTACACCTTC
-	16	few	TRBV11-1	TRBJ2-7	CASSLVWQSGIYEQYF	TGTGCCAGCAGCTTAGTTTGGCAGTCAGGTATCTACGAGCAGTACTTC
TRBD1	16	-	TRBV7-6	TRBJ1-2	CASSPGVGDRDRGYTF	TGTGCCAGCAGCCCCGGGGTGGGAGACAGGGACCGAGGCTACACCTTC
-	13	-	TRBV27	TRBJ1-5	CASSLQIDQPQHF	TGTGCCAGCAGTTTGCAGATCGACCAGCCCCAGCATTTT
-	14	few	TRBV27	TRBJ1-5	CASHPGVSNQPQHF	TGTGCCAGCCACCCCGGGGTAAGCAATCAGCCCCAGCATTTT
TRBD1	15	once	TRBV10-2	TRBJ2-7	CASSESNRGIYEQYF	TGCGCCAGCAGTGAGTCGAACAGGGGGATATACGAGCAGTACTTC
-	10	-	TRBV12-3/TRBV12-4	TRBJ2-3	CASTTDTQYF	TGTGCCAGCACCACGGATACGCAGTATTTT
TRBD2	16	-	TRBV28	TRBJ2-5	CASSLNLAGGQETQYF	TGTGCCAGCAGTTTGAATCTAGCGGGAGGGCAAGAGACCCAGTACTTC
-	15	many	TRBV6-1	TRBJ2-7	CASSEAGTVSYEQYF	TGTGCCAGCAGTGAAGCTGGGACTGTCTCCTACGAGCAGTACTTC
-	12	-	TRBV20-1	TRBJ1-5	CSAREVGQPQHF	TGCAGTGCTAGAGAGGTGGGTCAGCCCCAGCATTTT
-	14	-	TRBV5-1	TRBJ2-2	CASSLEASTGELFF	TGCGCCAGCAGCTTGGAAGCAAGCACCGGGGAGCTGTTTTTT
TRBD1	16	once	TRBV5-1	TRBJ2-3	CASSLVGQVSTDTQYF	TGCGCCAGCAGCTTGGTGGGACAGGTGAGCACAGATACGCAGTATTTT
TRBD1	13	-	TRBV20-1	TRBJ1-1	CSRTGSGDTEAFF	TGCAGTCGGACAGGGTCGGGAGACACTGAAGCTTTCTTT
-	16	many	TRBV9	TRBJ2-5	CASSVSEGAAQETQYF	TGTGCCAGCAGCGTCAGCGAGGGAGCGGCCCAAGAGACCCAGTACTTC
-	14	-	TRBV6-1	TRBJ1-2	CASNYGQFIGGYTF	TGTGCCAGCAACTATGGACAGTTCATTGGTGGCTACACCTTC
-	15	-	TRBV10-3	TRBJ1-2	CAISESAEGNCGYTF	TGTGCCATCAGTGAGTCGGCAGAAGGTAACTGTGGCTACACCTTC
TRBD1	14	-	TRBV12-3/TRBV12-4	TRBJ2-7	CASNTDRGVNEQYF	TGTGCCAGCAATACAGACAGGGGGGTAAACGAGCAGTACTTC
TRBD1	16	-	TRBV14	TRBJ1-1	CASSRGQARGNTEAFF	TGTGCCAGCAGCAGGGGACAGGCGCGAGGGAACACTGAAGCTTTCTTT
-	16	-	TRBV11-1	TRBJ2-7	CASSLAGRVASYEQYF	TGTGCCAGCAGCTTAGCTGGTCGCGTAGCCTCCTACGAGCAGTACTTC
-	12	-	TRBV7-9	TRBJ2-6	CASSLGMRVLTF	TGTGCCAGCAGCTTGGGAATGCGCGTCCTGACTTTC
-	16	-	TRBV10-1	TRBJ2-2	CASSEPPRGNTGELFF	TGCGCCAGCAGTGAGCCTCCTCGGGGTAACACCGGGGAGCTGTTTTTT
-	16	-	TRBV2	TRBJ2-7	CASSEAQGLISYEQYF	TGTGCCAGCAGTGAAGCACAGGGCCTCATTTCCTACGAGCAGTACTTC